Listed below are T cell receptor beta chains from one sample, sequenced in a study of intratumoral heterogeneity in liver cancer. Assay used: immunoSEQ multiplex PCR; TCRdb lists only in-frame clones, some missing. This table holds several thousand clones, around two thirds found once. The specimen was tumor tissue, collected before any cancer treatment. These TCRs come from a woman between 65 and 79 years old with hepatocellular carcinoma. Each CDR3 is given with its conserved first and last residue. Each record gives: D gene, J gene, clone size, V gene, CDR3 protein, CDR3 DNA. D genes are given only for firm matches. The size entry is marked missing in some rows and otherwise reads once, few, many or a size class.

D: .; J: TRBJ1-6; size: few; V: TRBV28; CDR3: CASSTGPGNNSPLHF; DNA: TGTGCCAGCAGTACGGGACCCGGAAATAATTCACCCCTCCACTTT
D: .; J: TRBJ2-7; size: medium-sized; V: TRBV20-1; CDR3: CSASRSPEQYF; DNA: TGCAGTGCTAGTCGTTCTCCCGAGCAGTACTTC
D: TRBD2; J: TRBJ2-1; size: .; V: TRBV5-1; CDR3: CASSEGLAGGYNEQFF; DNA: TGCGCCAGCAGCGAGGGACTAGCGGGAGGGTACAATGAGCAGTTCTTC
D: .; J: TRBJ2-6; size: .; V: TRBV18; CDR3: CASSPPGANVLTF; DNA: TGTGCCAGCTCACCACCTGGGGCCAACGTCCTGACTTTC
D: .; J: TRBJ2-2; size: .; V: TRBV6-1; CDR3: CASSDLGVVGTGELFF; DNA: TGTGCCAGCAGTGATTTGGGGGTCGTGGGCACCGGGGAGCTGTTTTTT
D: .; J: TRBJ2-2; size: few; V: TRBV28; CDR3: CASSLGGRETGELFF; DNA: TGTGCCAGCAGTTTAGGGGGGCGGGAGACCGGGGAGCTGTTTTTT
D: .; J: TRBJ2-2; size: .; V: TRBV7-2; CDR3: CASSRPGRTGELFF; DNA: TGTGCCAGCAGCCGCCCGGGGCGCACCGGGGAGCTGTTTTTT
D: .; J: TRBJ2-3; size: .; V: TRBV4-2; CDR3: CASSQNPKGDTQYF; DNA: TGTGCCAGCAGCCAAAACCCCAAGGGGGATACGCAGTATTTT
D: .; J: TRBJ1-1; size: large; V: TRBV7-8; CDR3: CASSLRAGAAFF; DNA: TGTGCCAGCAGCTTAAGGGCAGGGGCTGCTTTCTTT
D: .; J: TRBJ2-2; size: .; V: TRBV3-1/TRBV3-2; CDR3: CASLGQGNTGELFF; DNA: TGTGCCAGCTTAGGGCAGGGCAACACCGGGGAGCTGTTTTTT
D: .; J: TRBJ1-2; size: .; V: TRBV6-5; CDR3: CASSYRQGSDGYTF; DNA: TGTGCCAGCAGTTACCGGCAGGGTTCAGATGGCTACACCTTC
D: .; J: TRBJ2-3; size: .; V: TRBV6-1; CDR3: CASSEGPAAGGDTQYF; DNA: TGTGCCAGCAGTGAAGGTCCGGCCGCCGGAGGAGATACGCAGTATTTT
D: TRBD1; J: TRBJ2-7; size: .; V: TRBV10-3; CDR3: CAISESRQGVEQYF; DNA: TGTGCCATCAGTGAGTCGAGACAGGGGGTAGAGCAGTACTTC
D: .; J: TRBJ2-3; size: .; V: TRBV7-9; CDR3: CASSPPYTRDRLSDTQYF; DNA: TGTGCCAGCAGCCCCCCCTATACCCGGGACCGCTTATCAGATACGCAGTATTTT
D: TRBD1; J: TRBJ2-3; size: .; V: TRBV5-1; CDR3: CASSLQGAAGTDTQYF; DNA: TGCGCCAGCAGCTTACAGGGGGCTGCGGGCACAGATACGCAGTATTTT
D: .; J: TRBJ1-6; size: .; V: TRBV6-1; CDR3: CASSEARGSPLHF; DNA: TGTGCCAGCAGTGAAGCGCGAGGTTCACCCCTCCACTTT
D: .; J: TRBJ1-4; size: .; V: TRBV6-5; CDR3: CASSRQWEKLFF; DNA: TGTGCCAGCAGCCGACAATGGGAAAAACTGTTTTTT
D: .; J: TRBJ2-3; size: .; V: TRBV6-5; CDR3: CASSYGLPAQGPPQYF; DNA: TGTGCCAGCAGTTACGGGCTCCCGGCCCAGGGCCCACCGCAGTATTTT
D: TRBD2; J: TRBJ2-1; size: .; V: TRBV29-1; CDR3: CSVERGLAGLPYNEQFF; DNA: TGCAGCGTTGAAAGGGGACTAGCGGGATTGCCCTACAATGAGCAGTTCTTC
D: .; J: TRBJ1-1; size: .; V: TRBV27; CDR3: CASSLTVFSTEAFF; DNA: TGTGCCAGCAGTTTAACGGTTTTCAGCACTGAAGCTTTCTTT
D: .; J: TRBJ1-5; size: .; V: TRBV28; CDR3: CASSNRANDQPQHF; DNA: TGTGCCAGCAGTAACAGGGCTAACGATCAGCCCCAGCATTTT
D: .; J: TRBJ2-5; size: .; V: TRBV5-1; CDR3: CASSLGLGETQYF; DNA: TGCGCCAGCAGCTTGGGACTTGGGGAGACCCAGTACTTC
D: .; J: TRBJ2-7; size: few; V: TRBV7-9; CDR3: CASSFSYGEQYF; DNA: TGTGCCAGCAGCTTTTCATACGGGGAGCAGTACTTC
D: .; J: TRBJ1-2; size: .; V: TRBV30; CDR3: CAWEIGQRGYGYTF; DNA: TGTGCCTGGGAAATTGGACAGCGAGGCTATGGCTACACCTTC
D: TRBD1; J: TRBJ2-7; size: few; V: TRBV7-8; CDR3: CASSWGQNYEQYF; DNA: TGTGCCAGCAGTTGGGGACAGAACTACGAGCAGTACTTC
D: .; J: TRBJ2-7; size: .; V: TRBV27; CDR3: CASRGNPYEQYF; DNA: TGTGCCAGCAGAGGGAATCCTTACGAGCAGTACTTC
D: .; J: TRBJ2-2; size: few; V: TRBV4-1; CDR3: CASSPGSGELFF; DNA: TGCGCCAGCAGCCCCGGGAGCGGGGAGCTGTTTTTT
D: .; J: TRBJ2-1; size: .; V: TRBV4-1; CDR3: CASSFPGTYNEQFF; DNA: TGCGCCAGCTCATTTCCGGGTACCTACAATGAGCAGTTCTTC
D: .; J: TRBJ2-5; size: .; V: TRBV6-5; CDR3: CASSYSADPETQYF; DNA: TGTGCCAGCAGTTACTCGGCGGACCCAGAGACCCAGTACTTC
D: .; J: TRBJ1-4; size: .; V: TRBV14; CDR3: CASSQGLGRGEKLFF; DNA: TGTGCCAGCAGCCAAGGTTTGGGGCGGGGTGAAAAACTGTTTTTT
D: TRBD2; J: TRBJ2-7; size: .; V: TRBV7-9; CDR3: CASSLGLAGYEQYF; DNA: TGTGCCAGCAGCTTAGGACTAGCCGGGTACGAGCAGTACTTC
D: .; J: TRBJ2-5; size: .; V: TRBV18; CDR3: CASSPWRSQETQYF; DNA: TGTGCCAGCTCACCATGGCGGAGCCAAGAGACCCAGTACTTC
D: .; J: TRBJ2-5; size: .; V: TRBV7-9; CDR3: CASSSWVQETQYF; DNA: TGTGCCAGCAGCTCTTGGGTACAAGAGACCCAGTACTTC
D: .; J: TRBJ2-1; size: .; V: TRBV28; CDR3: CASRRAGSSYNEQFF; DNA: TGTGCCAGCAGGCGAGCGGGCAGCTCCTACAATGAGCAGTTCTTC
D: .; J: TRBJ2-1; size: .; V: TRBV29-1; CDR3: CSGGAYNEQFF; DNA: TGCAGCGGTGGGGCCTATAATGAGCAGTTCTTC
D: .; J: TRBJ2-2; size: large; V: TRBV2; CDR3: CARFTGELFF; DNA: TGTGCCAGATTTACCGGGGAGCTGTTTTTT
D: TRBD1; J: TRBJ2-1; size: .; V: TRBV18; CDR3: CASSQTGGSYNEQFF; DNA: TGTGCCAGCTCGCAGACAGGGGGAAGTTACAATGAGCAGTTCTTC
D: TRBD2; J: TRBJ2-1; size: .; V: TRBV28; CDR3: CASRRPAGGEQFF; DNA: TGTGCCAGCAGGAGGCCCGCGGGGGGTGAGCAGTTCTTC
D: .; J: TRBJ2-5; size: few; V: TRBV2; CDR3: CATSDGRTPRETQYF; DNA: TGTGCCACCTCCGATGGGAGAACCCCACGGGAGACCCAGTACTTC
D: .; J: TRBJ1-3; size: medium-sized; V: TRBV28; CDR3: CASSLGTVSGNTIYF; DNA: TGTGCCAGCAGTTTAGGGACGGTTTCTGGAAACACCATATATTTT
D: TRBD2; J: TRBJ2-1; size: .; V: TRBV5-1; CDR3: CASSLGVAGGQGEQFF; DNA: TGCGCCAGCAGCTTGGGGGTAGCGGGAGGCCAGGGTGAGCAGTTCTTC
D: .; J: TRBJ2-5; size: .; V: TRBV24-1; CDR3: CATSERSTQYF; DNA: TGTGCCACCAGTGAGCGGAGCACCCAGTACTTC
D: TRBD2; J: TRBJ2-2; size: .; V: TRBV9; CDR3: CASGRGDSVNTGELFF; DNA: TGTGCCAGCGGGAGGGGTGACAGTGTGAACACCGGGGAGCTGTTTTTT
D: .; J: TRBJ2-3; size: .; V: TRBV6-6; CDR3: CASSPGTGYTQYF; DNA: TGTGCCAGCAGCCCCGGGACGGGCTATACGCAGTATTTT
D: TRBD1; J: TRBJ2-7; size: .; V: TRBV20-1; CDR3: CSASLPGQGDEQYF; DNA: TGCAGTGCTAGTTTACCGGGACAGGGGGACGAGCAGTACTTC
D: TRBD1; J: TRBJ2-7; size: few; V: TRBV27; CDR3: CASSFGTDVEQYF; DNA: TGTGCCAGCAGTTTTGGGACAGATGTCGAGCAGTACTTC
D: .; J: TRBJ1-3; size: .; V: TRBV15; CDR3: CATSRDPDSGNTIYF; DNA: TGTGCCACCAGCAGAGATCCGGACTCCGGAAACACCATATATTTT
D: .; J: TRBJ1-1; size: .; V: TRBV23-1; CDR3: CASSRGGSETEAFF; DNA: TGCGCCAGCAGTCGCGGGGGAAGTGAAACTGAAGCTTTCTTT
D: TRBD2; J: TRBJ2-3; size: .; V: TRBV24-1; CDR3: CATTFRREGYRADTQYF; DNA: TGTGCCACCACCTTTAGGCGGGAGGGTTACCGGGCAGATACGCAGTATTTT
D: .; J: TRBJ2-4; size: .; V: TRBV19; CDR3: CASLGTDAKNIQYF; DNA: TGTGCCAGCCTCGGGACCGATGCCAAAAACATTCAGTACTTC
D: .; J: TRBJ2-7; size: .; V: TRBV2; CDR3: CASSADWNSYEQYF; DNA: TGTGCCAGCAGTGCTGACTGGAACTCCTACGAGCAGTACTTC
D: TRBD1; J: TRBJ1-1; size: .; V: TRBV5-4; CDR3: CASEGQGVIGTEAFF; DNA: TGTGCCAGCGAGGGACAGGGGGTTATCGGCACTGAAGCTTTCTTT
D: .; J: TRBJ2-7; size: .; V: TRBV10-3; CDR3: CAISLGMNSYEQYF; DNA: TGTGCCATCAGCCTAGGGATGAACTCCTACGAGCAGTACTTC
D: .; J: TRBJ2-3; size: .; V: TRBV28; CDR3: CASSGYDTQYF; DNA: TGTGCCAGCAGTGGATACGATACGCAGTATTTT
D: .; J: TRBJ1-4; size: .; V: TRBV6-1; CDR3: CASSEGTRSAFEKLFF; DNA: TGTGCCAGCAGTGAGGGGACCCGAAGTGCTTTTGAAAAACTGTTTTTT
D: .; J: TRBJ2-2; size: large; V: TRBV7-6; CDR3: CASSLDGGIANTGELFF; DNA: TGTGCCAGCAGCTTAGATGGCGGGATCGCGAACACCGGGGAGCTGTTTTTT
D: .; J: TRBJ1-4; size: .; V: TRBV19; CDR3: CASTGRVNEKLFF; DNA: TGTGCCAGTACGGGCAGGGTGAATGAAAAACTGTTTTTT
D: TRBD1; J: TRBJ2-3; size: .; V: TRBV6-5; CDR3: CASGRTGGEVNTQYF; DNA: TGTGCCAGCGGCAGGACAGGGGGTGAGGTGAATACGCAGTATTTT
D: .; J: TRBJ2-5; size: .; V: TRBV6-5; CDR3: CASRGLYQETQYF; DNA: TGTGCCAGCAGGGGCTTGTACCAAGAGACCCAGTACTTC